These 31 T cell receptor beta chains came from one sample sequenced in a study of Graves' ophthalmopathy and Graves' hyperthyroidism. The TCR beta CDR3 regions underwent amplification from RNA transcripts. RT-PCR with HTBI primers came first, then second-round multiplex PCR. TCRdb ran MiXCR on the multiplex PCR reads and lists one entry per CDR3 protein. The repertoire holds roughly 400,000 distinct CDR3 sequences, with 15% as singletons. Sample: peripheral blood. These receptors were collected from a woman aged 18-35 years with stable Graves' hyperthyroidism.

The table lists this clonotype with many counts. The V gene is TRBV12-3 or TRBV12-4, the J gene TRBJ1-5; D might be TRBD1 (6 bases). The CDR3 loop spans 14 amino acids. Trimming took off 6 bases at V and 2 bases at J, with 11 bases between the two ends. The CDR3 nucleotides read TGTGCCAGCAGCTTGGACAGAGGCAATCAGCCCCAGCATTTT. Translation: CASSLDRGNQPQHF.

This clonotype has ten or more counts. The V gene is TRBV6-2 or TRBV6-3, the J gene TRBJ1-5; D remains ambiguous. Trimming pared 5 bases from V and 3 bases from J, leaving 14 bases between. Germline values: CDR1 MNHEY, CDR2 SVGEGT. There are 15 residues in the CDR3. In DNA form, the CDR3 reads TGTGCCAGCAGTCCTCCGGACGGTTTCAATCAGCCCCAGCATTTT. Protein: CASSPPDGFNQPQHF.

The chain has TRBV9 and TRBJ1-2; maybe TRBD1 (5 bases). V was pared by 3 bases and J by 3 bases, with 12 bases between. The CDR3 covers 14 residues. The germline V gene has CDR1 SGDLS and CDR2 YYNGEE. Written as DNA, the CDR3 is TGTGCCAGCAGCGCGGGGCGGTTGGACTATGGCTACACCTTC. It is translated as CASSAGRLDYGYTF.

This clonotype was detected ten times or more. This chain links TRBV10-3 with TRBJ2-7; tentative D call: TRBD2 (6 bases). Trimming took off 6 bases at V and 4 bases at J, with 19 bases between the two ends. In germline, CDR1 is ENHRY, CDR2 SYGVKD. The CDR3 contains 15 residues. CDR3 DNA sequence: TGTGCCATCAGGCAGGAGACTAGGGCAAGATACGAGCAGTACTTC. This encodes CAIRQETRARYEQYF.

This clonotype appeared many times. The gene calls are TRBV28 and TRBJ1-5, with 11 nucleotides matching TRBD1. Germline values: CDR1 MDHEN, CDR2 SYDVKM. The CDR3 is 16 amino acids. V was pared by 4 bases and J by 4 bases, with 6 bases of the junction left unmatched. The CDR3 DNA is TGTGCCAGCAGTTCCCCGGGACAGGGGGTGAATCAGCCCCAGCATTTT. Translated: CASSSPGQGVNQPQHF.

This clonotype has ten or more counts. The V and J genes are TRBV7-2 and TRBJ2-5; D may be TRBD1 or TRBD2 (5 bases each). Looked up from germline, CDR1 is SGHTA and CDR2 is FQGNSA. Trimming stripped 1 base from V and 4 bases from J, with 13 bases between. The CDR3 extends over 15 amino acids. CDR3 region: CASSLGGRPAETQYF. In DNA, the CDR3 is TGTGCCAGCAGCTTAGGGGGACGGCCCGCAGAGACCCAGTACTTC.

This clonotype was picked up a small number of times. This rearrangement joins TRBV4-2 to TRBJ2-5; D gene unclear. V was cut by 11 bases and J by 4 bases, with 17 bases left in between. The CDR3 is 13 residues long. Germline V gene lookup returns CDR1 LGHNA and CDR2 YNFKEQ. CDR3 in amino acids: CAGAVATGETQYF. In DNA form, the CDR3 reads TGTGCCGGCGCCGTGGCCACCGGAGAGACCCAGTACTTC.

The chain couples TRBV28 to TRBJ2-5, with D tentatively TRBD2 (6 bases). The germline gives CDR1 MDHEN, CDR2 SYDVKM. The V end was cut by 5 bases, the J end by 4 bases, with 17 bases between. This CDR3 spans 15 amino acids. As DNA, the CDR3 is TGTGCCAGCAGTGCCTGGGACGGGAGAGGAGAGACCCAGTACTTC. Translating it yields CASSAWDGRGETQYF.

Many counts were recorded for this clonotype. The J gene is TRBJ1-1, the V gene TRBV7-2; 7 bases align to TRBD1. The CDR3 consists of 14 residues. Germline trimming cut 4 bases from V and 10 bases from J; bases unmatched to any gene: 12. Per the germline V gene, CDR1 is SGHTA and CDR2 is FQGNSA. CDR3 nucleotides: TGTGCCAGCAGCTATGCAACGACAGGGTATGCAGCTTTCTTT. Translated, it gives CASSYATTGYAAFF.

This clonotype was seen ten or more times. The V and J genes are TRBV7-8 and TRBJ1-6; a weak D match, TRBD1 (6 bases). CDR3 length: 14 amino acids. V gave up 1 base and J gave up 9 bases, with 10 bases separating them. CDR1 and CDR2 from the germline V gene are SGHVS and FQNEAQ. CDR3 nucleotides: TGTGCCAGCAGCTTAGAACAGGGAAGTTCACCCCTCCACTTT. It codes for CASSLEQGSSPLHF. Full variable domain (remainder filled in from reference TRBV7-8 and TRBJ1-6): GAGVSQSPRYKVAKRGQDVALRCDPISGHVSLFWYQQALGQGPEFLTYFQNEAQLDKSGLPSDRFFAERPEGSVSTLKIQRTQQEDSAVYLCASSLEQGSSPLHFGNGTRLTVT.

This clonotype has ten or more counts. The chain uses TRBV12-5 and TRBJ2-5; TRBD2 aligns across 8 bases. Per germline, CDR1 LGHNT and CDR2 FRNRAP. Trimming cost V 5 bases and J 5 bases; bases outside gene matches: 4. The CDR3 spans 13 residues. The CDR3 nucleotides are TGTGCTAGTGGTCCCGGGGGGGTGGAGACCCAGTACTTC. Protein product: CASGPGGVETQYF.

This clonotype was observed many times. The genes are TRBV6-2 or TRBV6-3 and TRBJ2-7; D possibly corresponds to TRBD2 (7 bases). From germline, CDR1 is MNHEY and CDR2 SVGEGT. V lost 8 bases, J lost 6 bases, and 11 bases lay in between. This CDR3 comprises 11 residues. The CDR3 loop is CASGGAGEQYF. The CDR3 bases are TGTGCCAGCGGGGGGGCCGGCGAGCAGTACTTC.

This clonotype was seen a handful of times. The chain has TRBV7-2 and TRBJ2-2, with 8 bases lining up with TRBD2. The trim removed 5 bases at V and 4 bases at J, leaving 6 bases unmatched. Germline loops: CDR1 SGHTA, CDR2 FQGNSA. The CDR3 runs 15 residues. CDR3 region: CASSPGTRGTGELFF. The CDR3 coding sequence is TGTGCCAGCAGCCCCGGGACTAGGGGCACCGGGGAGCTGTTTTTT.

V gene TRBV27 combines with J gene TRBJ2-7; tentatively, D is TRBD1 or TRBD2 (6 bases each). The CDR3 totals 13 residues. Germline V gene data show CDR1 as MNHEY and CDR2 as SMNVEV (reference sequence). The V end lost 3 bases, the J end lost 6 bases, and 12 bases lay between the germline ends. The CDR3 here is CASSLVRGGEQYF. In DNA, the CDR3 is TGTGCCAGCAGTTTGGTCAGGGGAGGCGAGCAGTACTTC.

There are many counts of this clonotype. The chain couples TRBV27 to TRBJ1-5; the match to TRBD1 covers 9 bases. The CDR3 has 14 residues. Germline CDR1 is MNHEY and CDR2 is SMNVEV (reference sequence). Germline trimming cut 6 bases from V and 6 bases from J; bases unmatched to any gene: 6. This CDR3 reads CASSLDRGGQPQHF. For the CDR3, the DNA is TGTGCCAGCAGCTTGGACAGGGGCGGTCAGCCCCAGCATTTT.

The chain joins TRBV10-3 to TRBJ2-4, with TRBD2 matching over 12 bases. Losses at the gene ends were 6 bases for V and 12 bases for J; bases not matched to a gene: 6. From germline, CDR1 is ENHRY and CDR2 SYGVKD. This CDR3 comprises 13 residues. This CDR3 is CAISPSGGANQYF. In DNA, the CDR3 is TGTGCCATCAGCCCTAGCGGGGGGGCCAATCAGTACTTC.

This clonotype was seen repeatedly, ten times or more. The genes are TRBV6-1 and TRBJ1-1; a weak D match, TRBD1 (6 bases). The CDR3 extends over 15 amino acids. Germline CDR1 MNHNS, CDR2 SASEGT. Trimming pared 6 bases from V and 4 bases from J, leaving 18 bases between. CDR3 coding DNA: TGTGCCAGCAGCCCGAACAGGGTTTGGACCACTGAAGCTTTCTTT. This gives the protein CASSPNRVWTTEAFF.

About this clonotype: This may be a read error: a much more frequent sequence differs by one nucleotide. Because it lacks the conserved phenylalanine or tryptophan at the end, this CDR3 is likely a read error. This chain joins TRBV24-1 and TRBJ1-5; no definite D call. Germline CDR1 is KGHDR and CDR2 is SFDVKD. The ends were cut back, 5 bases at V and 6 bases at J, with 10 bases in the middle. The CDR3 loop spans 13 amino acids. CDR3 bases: TGTGCCACCAGTGGAAAGGGCAGTCAGCCCCAGCATTTG. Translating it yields CATSGKGSQPQHL.

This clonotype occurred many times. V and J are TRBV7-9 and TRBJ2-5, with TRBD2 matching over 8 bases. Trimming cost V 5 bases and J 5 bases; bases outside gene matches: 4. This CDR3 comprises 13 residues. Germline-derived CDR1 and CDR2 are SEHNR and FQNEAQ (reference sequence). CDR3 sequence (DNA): TGTGCCAGCAGCCCTAGGACTAGCGAGACCCAGTACTTC. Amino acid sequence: CASSPRTSETQYF.

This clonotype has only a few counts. CDR3 coding DNA: TGCAGTGCTAGAGATCAGGAGGCCATTTATCAGCCCCAGCATTTT. Its translation: CSARDQEAIYQPQHF. The genes are TRBV20-1 and TRBJ1-5; D unresolved. The V gene lost 0 bases and the J gene lost 5 bases, with 14 bases spanning the gap. The CDR3 spans 15 residues. The germline CDR1 and CDR2 sequences are DFQATT and SNEGSKA (reference sequence).

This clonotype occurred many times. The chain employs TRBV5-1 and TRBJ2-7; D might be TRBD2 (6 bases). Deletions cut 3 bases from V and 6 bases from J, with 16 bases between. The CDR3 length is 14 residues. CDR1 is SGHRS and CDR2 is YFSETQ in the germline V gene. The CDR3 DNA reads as TGCGCCAGCAGCTCTGGTGAAGCGGGTACCGAGCAGTACTTC. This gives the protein CASSSGEAGTEQYF.

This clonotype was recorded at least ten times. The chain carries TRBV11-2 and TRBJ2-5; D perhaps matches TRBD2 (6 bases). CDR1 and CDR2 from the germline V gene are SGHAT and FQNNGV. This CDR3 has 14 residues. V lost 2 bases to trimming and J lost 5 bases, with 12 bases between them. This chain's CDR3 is CASSLSARGETQYF. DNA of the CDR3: TGTGCCAGCAGCTTATCGGCCCGGGGGGAGACCCAGTACTTC.

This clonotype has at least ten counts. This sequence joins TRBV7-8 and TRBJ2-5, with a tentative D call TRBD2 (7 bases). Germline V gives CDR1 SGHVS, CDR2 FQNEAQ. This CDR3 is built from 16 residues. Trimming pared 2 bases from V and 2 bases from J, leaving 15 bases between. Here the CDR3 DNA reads TGTGCCAGCAGCTTAAACGGCGGGGGCTTGCAAGAGACCCAGTACTTC. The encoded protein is CASSLNGGGLQETQYF. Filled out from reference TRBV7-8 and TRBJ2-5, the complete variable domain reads GAGVSQSPRYKVAKRGQDVALRCDPISGHVSLFWYQQALGQGPEFLTYFQNEAQLDKSGLPSDRFFAERPEGSVSTLKIQRTQQEDSAVYLCASSLNGGGLQETQYFGPGTRLLVL.

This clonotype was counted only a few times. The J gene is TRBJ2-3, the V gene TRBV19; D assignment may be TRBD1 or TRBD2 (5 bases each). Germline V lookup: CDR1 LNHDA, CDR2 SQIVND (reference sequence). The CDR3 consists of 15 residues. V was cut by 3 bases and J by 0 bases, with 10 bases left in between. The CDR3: CASSIGAPSTDTQYF. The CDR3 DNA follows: TGTGCCAGTAGTATCGGGGCGCCTAGCACAGATACGCAGTATTTT.

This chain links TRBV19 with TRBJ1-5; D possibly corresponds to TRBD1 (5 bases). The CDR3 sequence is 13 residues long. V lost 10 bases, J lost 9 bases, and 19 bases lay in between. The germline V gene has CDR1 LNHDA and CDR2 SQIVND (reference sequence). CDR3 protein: CATGDRRYRPQHF. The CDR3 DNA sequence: TGTGCCACCGGGGACCGACGCTATCGGCCCCAGCATTTT.

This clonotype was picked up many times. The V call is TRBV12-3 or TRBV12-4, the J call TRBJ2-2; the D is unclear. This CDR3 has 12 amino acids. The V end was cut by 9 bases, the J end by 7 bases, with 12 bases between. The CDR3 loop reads CASSSGRGELFF. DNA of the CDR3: TGTGCCAGTTCCTCCGGGCGCGGGGAGCTGTTTTTT.

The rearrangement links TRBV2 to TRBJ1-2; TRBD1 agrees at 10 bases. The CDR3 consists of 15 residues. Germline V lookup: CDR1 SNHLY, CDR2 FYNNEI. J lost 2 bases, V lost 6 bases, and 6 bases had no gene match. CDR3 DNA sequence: TGTGCCAGCAGGCCCGGACAGGGGGACAACTATGGCTACACCTTC. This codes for CASRPGQGDNYGYTF.

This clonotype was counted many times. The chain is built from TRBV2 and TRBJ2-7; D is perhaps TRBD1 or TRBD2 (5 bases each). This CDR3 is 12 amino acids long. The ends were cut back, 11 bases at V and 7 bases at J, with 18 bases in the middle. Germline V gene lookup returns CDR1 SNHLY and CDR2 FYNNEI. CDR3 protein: CAGARDRGEQYF. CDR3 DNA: TGTGCCGGGGCTCGTGACCGCGGGGAGCAGTACTTC.

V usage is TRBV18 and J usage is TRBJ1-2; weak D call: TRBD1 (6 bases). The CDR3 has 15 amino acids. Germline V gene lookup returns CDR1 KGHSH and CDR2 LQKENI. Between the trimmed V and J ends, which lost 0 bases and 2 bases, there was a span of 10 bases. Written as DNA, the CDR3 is TGTGCCAGCTCACCACCGGCAGGGGTGAACTATGGCTACACCTTC. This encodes CASSPPAGVNYGYTF.

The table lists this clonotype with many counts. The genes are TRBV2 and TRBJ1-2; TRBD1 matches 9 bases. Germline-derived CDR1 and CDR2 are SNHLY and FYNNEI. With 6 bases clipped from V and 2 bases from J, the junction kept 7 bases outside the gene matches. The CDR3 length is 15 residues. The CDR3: CASRQGQGLNYGYTF. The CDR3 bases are TGTGCCAGCAGACAAGGACAGGGGTTAAACTATGGCTACACCTTC.

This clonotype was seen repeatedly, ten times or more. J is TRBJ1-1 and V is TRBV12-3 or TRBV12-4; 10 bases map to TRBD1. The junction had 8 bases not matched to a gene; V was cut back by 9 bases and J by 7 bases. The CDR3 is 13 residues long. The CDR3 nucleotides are TGTGCCAGTGCCGCCGGGACAGGGGTTGAAGCTTTCTTT. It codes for CASAAGTGVEAFF.